The clone carrying this TCR beta chain was seen a handful of times. Its target is not known. Each patient's relapse followed autologous stem cell transplantation, and brentuximab vedotin exposure varied. CDR1 and CDR2 from the germline V gene are ENHRY and SYGVKD. V lost 9 bases and J 0 bases, leaving 8 bases between the germline ends. The CDR3 is made up of 13 amino acids. The data stem from a study of PD-1 blockade in classical Hodgkin lymphoma. Findings and caveats of the study: A reduction in baseline TCR diversity was reportedly seen in newly diagnosed patients relative to healthy donors. Initiation of nivolumab under 1 year after ASCT led to exclusion of patients. Complete responders entered with baseline diversity on par with newly diagnosed patients, the results showed.

The repertoire was sequenced with immunoSEQ multiplex PCR; TCRdb's copy has only in-frame clones and lacks some. Of 12,000 or so clones in the sample, about 94% were seen once. The rearrangement joins TRBV10-3 to TRBJ1-4; tentatively, D is TRBD1 (5 bases). This material consisted of peripheral blood mononuclear cells (PBMCs), taken at baseline. This TCR was sampled from a human donor with classical Hodgkin lymphoma. The CDR3 here is CAIRGSTNEKLFF. For the CDR3, the DNA is TGTGCCATTAGGGGATCAACTAATGAAAAACTGTTTTTT.